The 4 T cell receptor beta chains below come from one sample, sequenced in a study of cytomegalovirus exposure and HLA in healthy donors. The PCR ran on 60 Vbeta and 13 Jbeta primers. The protocol was immunoSEQ multiplex PCR, while the TCRdb copy is restricted to in-frame clones and leaves out a portion. In the table there are 120,000 or so clones, approximately 75% of which are singletons. The sample consisted of PBMCs. The receptor source for this set is a man aged 30 to 45 in good health and CMV-seronegative.

The chain is built from TRBV13 and TRBJ2-3; the match to TRBD2 covers 13 bases. The trim removed 3 bases at V and 5 bases at J, leaving 5 bases unmatched. Looked up from germline, CDR1 is PRHDT and CDR2 is FYEKMQ (reference sequence). This CDR3 is built from 16 residues. The CDR3 region is CASSFTGTSGVDTQYF. As DNA, the CDR3 is TGTGCCAGCAGCTTTACCGGGACTAGCGGGGTAGATACGCAGTATTTT.

The chain has TRBV18 and TRBJ1-2; 9 positions match TRBD1. The CDR3 runs 15 residues. Germline lookup yields CDR1 KGHSH and CDR2 LQKENI. The J segment lost 7 bases and the V segment lost 4 bases, leaving 10 bases of the junction unmatched. CDR3 nucleotide sequence: TGTGCCAGCTCACTTGACCCGGGACAGGGTGCTGGCTACACCTTC. Translated: CASSLDPGQGAGYTF.

The genes are TRBV11-2 and TRBJ2-2; 8 bases agree with TRBD1. Germline CDR1 reads SGHAT; CDR2 reads FQNNGV. Trimming cost V 5 bases and J 1 base; bases outside gene matches: 3. There are 15 residues in the CDR3. The CDR3 region has the DNA TGTGCCAGCAGCCCAGACAGGGGGAACACCGGGGAGCTGTTTTTT. This translates into CASSPDRGNTGELFF.

V usage is TRBV18 and J usage is TRBJ1-5; TRBD1 aligns across 8 bases. Germline CDR1 is KGHSH and CDR2 is LQKENI. The ends lost 6 bases at V and 5 bases at J; junction bases unmatched: 6. The CDR3 runs to 14 residues. This CDR3 reads CASSRGQDDQPQHF. In DNA form, the CDR3 reads TGTGCCAGCTCCCGGGGACAGGACGATCAGCCCCAGCATTTT.